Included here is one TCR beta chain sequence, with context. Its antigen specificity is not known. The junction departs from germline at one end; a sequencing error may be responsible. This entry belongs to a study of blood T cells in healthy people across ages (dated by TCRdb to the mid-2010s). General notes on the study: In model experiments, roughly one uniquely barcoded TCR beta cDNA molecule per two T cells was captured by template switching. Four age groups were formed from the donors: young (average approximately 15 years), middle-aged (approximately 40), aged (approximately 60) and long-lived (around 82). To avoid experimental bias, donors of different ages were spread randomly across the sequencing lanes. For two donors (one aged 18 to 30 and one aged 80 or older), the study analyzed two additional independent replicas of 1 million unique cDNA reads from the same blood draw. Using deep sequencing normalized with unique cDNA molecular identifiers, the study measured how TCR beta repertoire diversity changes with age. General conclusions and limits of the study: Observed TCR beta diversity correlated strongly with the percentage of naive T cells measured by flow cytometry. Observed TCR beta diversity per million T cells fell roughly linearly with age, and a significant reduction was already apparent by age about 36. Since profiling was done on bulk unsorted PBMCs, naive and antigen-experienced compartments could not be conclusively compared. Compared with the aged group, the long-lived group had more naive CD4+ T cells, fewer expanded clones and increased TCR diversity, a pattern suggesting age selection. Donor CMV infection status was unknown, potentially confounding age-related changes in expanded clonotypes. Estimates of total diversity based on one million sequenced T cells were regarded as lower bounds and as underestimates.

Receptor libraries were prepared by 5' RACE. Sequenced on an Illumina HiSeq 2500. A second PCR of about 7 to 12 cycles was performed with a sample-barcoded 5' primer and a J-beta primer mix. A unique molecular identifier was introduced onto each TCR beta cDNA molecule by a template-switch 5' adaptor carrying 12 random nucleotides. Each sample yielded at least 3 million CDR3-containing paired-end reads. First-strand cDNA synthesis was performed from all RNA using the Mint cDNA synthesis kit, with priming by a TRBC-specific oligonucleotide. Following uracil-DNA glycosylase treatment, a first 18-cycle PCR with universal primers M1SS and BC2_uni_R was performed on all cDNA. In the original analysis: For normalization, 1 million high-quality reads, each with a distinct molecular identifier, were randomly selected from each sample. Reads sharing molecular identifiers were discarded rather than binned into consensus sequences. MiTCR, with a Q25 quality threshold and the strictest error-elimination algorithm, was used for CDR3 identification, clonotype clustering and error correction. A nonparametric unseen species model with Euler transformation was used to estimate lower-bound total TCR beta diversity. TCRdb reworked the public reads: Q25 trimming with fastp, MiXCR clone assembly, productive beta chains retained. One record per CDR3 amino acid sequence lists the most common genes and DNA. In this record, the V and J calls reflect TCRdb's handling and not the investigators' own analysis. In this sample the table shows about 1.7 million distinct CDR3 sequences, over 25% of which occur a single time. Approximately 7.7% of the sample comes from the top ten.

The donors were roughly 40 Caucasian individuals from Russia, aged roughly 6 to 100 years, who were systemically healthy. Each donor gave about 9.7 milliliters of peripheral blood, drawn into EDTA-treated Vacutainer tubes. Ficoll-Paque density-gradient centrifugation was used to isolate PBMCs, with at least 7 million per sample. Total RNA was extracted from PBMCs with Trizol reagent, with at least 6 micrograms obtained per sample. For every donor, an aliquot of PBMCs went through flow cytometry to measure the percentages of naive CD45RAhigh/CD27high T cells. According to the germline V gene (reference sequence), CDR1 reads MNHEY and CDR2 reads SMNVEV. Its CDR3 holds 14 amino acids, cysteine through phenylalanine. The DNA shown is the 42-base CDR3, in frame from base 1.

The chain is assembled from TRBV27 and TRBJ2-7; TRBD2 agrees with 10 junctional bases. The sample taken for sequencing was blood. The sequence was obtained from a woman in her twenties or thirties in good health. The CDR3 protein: CASSQLAGAYERYF. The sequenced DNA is TGTGCCAGCAGTCAGCTAGCGGGAGCCTACGAGCGGTACTTC.